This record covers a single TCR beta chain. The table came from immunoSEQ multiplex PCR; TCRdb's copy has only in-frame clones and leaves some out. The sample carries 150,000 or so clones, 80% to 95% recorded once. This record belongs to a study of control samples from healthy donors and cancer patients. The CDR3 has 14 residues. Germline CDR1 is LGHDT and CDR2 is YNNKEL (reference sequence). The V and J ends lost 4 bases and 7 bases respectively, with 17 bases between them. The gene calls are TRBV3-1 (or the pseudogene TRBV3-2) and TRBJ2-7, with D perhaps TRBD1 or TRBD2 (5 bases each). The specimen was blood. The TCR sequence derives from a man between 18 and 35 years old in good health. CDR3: CASSPGPSTLEQYF. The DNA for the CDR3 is TGTGCCAGCAGCCCGGGACCTAGCACGCTTGAGCAGTACTTC.